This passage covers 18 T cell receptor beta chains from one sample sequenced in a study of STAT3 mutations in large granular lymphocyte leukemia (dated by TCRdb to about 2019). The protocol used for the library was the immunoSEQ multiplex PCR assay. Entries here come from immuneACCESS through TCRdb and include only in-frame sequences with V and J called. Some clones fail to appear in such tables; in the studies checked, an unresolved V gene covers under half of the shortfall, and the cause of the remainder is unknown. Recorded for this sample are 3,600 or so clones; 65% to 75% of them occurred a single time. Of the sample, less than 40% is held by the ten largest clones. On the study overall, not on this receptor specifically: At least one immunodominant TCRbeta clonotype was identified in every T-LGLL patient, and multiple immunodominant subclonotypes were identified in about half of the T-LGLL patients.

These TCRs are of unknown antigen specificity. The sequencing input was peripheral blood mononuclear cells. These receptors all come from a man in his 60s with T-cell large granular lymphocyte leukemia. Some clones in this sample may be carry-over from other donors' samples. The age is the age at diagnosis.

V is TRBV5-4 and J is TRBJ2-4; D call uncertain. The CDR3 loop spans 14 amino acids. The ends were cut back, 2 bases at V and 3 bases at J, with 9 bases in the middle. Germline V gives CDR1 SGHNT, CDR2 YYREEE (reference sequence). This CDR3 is CASSFTGRKNIQYF. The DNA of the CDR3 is TGTGCCAGCAGCTTTACGGGCCGCAAAAACATTCAGTACTTC.

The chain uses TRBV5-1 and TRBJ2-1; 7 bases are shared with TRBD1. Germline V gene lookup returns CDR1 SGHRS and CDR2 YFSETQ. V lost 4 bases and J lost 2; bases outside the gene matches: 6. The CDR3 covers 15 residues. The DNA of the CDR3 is TGCGCCAGCAGCGACCGTACAGGGGCCTACAATGAGCAGTTCTTC. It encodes CASSDRTGAYNEQFF.

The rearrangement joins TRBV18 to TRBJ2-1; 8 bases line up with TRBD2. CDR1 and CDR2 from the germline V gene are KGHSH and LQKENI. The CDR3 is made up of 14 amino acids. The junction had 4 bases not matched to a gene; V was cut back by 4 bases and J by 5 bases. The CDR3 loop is CASSRTSGNNEQFF. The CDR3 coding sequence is TGTGCCAGCTCACGCACTAGCGGTAACAATGAGCAGTTCTTC. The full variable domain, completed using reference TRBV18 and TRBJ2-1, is NAGVMQNPRHLVRRRGQEARLRCSPMKGHSHVYWYRQLPEEGLKFMVYLQKENIIDESGMPKERFSAEFPKEGPSILRIQQVVRGDSAAYFCASSRTSGNNEQFFGPGTRLTVL.

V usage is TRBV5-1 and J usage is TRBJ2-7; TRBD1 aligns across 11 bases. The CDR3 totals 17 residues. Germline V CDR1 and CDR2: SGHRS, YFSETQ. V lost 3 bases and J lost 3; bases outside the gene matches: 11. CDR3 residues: CASSSLGQGDNLYEQYF. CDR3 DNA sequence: TGCGCCAGCAGCTCCTTGGGACAGGGGGATAACCTCTACGAGCAGTACTTC.

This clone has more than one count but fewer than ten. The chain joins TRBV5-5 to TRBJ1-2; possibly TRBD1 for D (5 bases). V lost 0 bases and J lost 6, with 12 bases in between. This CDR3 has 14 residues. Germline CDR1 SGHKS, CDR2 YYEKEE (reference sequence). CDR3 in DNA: TGTGCCAGCAGCTTGGATTCAGGGCGGCATGGCTACACCTTC. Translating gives CASSLDSGRHGYTF.

As DNA, the CDR3 is TGTGCCATCAACGGGGGTTCGGTCTACGAGCAGTACTTC. Protein: CAINGGSVYEQYF. V usage is TRBV10-3 and J usage is TRBJ2-7; weak D call: TRBD2 (6 bases). CDR3 length: 13 residues. The germline V and J ends were trimmed by 7 bases and 3 bases, with 13 bases remaining between them. The germline CDR1 and CDR2 sequences are ENHRY and SYGVKD.

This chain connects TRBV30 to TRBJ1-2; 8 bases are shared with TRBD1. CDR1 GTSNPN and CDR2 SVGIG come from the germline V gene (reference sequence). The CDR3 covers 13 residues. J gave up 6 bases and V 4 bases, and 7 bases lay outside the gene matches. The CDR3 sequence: CAWNRGTGDGYTF. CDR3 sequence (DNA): TGTGCCTGGAACCGTGGGACAGGCGATGGCTACACCTTC.

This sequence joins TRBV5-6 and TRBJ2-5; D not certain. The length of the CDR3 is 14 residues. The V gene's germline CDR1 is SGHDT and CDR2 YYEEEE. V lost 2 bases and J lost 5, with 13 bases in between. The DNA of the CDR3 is TGTGCCAGCAGCTTCCACGGATTCCAGGAGACCCAGTACTTC. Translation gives CASSFHGFQETQYF. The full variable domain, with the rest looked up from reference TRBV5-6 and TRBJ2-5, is DAGVTQSPTHLIKTRGQQVTLRCSPKSGHDTVSWYQQALGQGPQFIFQYYEEEERQRGNFPDRFSGHQFPNYSSELNVNALLLGDSALYLCASSFHGFQETQYFGPGTRLLVL.

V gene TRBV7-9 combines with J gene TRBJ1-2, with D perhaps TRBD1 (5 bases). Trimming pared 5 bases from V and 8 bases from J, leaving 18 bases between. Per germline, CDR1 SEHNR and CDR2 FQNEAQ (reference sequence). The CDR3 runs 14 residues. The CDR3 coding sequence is TGTGCCAGCAGCAGACCGGGACCCCTCCAAGGCTACACCTTC. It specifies CASSRPGPLQGYTF.

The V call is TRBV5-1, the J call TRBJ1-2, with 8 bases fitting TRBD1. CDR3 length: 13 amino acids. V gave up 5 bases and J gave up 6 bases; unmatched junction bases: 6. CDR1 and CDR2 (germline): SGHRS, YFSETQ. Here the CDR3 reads CASRPDRGNGYTF. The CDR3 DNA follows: TGCGCCAGCAGACCAGACAGGGGAAATGGCTACACCTTC.

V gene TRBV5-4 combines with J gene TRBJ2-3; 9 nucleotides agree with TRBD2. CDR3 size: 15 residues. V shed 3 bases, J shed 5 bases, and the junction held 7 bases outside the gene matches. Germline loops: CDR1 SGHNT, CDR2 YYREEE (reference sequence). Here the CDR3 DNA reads TGTGCCAGCAGCTCGGCGGGAGGGACTAAAGATACGCAGTATTTT. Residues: CASSSAGGTKDTQYF.

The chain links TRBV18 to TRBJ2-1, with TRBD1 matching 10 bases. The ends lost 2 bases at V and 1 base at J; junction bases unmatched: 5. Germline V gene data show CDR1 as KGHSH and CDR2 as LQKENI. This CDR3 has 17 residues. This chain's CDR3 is CASSPTGQGTSYNEQFF. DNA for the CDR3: TGTGCCAGCTCACCAACGGGACAGGGGACTTCCTACAATGAGCAGTTCTTC.

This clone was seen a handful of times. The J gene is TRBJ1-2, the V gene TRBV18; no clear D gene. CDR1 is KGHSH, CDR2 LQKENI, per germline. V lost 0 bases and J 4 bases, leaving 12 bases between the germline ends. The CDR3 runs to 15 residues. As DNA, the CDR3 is TGTGCCAGCTCACCACCTGGATCAGTTCCCTATGGCTACACCTTC. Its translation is CASSPPGSVPYGYTF.

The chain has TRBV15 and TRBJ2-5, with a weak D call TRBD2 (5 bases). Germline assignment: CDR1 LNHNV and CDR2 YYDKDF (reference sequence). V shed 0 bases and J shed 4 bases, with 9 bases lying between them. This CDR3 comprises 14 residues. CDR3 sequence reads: CATSRDTGRETQYF. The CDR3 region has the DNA TGTGCCACCAGCAGAGATACGGGAAGAGAGACCCAGTACTTC.

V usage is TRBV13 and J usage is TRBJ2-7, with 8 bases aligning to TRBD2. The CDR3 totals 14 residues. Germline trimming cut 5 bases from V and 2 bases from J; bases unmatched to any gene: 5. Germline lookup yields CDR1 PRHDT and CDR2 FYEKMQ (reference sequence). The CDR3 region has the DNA TGTGCCAGCAGCCAGGGACTAGACGCCTACGAGCAGTACTTC. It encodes CASSQGLDAYEQYF.

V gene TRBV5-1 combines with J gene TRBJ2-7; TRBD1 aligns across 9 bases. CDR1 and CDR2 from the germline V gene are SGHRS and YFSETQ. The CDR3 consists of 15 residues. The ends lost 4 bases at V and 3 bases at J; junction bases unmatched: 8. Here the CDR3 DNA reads TGCGCCAGCAGCCCTACAGGGGGCAACAACTACGAGCAGTACTTC. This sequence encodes CASSPTGGNNYEQYF.

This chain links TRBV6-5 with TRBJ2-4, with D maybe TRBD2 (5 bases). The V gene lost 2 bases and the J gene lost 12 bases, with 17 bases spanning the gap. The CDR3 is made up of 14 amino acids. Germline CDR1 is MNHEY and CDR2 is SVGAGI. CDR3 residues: CASSYDAGGGAQYF. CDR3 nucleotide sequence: TGTGCCAGCAGTTACGACGCGGGCGGAGGTGCTCAGTACTTC.

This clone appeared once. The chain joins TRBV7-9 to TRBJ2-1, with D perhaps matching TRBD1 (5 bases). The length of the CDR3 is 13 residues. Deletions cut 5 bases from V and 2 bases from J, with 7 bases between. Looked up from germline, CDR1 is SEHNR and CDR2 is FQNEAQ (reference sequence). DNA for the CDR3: TGTGCCAGCAGCCCAGGGACCTACAATGAGCAGTTCTTC. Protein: CASSPGTYNEQFF.